The rows below give T cell receptor beta chains drawn from one sample of a study of T cells after yellow fever vaccination. Each CDR3 protein gets one entry after TCRdb re-called the 5' RACE reads with MiXCR. This table has 360,000 or so distinct CDR3 sequences, approximately 10% appearing once. The specimen was PBMCs, collected on the day of the first yellow fever vaccination. Receptor source: a man between 18 and 35 years old who received the YFV17D yellow fever vaccine. Each CDR3 is given without its conserved first and last residue.

J gene	V gene	CDR3 protein
TRBJ1-2	TRBV3-1	ASSVGQGKGYT
TRBJ2-1	TRBV7-9	ASSEGLTSGGPNEQF
TRBJ2-3	TRBV28	ASYRGPVGFPQGTQY
TRBJ1-5	TRBV6-2/TRBV6-3	ASRSRDSNQPQH
TRBJ2-7	TRBV7-9	ASSFWTSLNEQY
TRBJ2-1	TRBV5-4	ASSLATGGSYNEQF
TRBJ2-5	TRBV7-2	ASSSRLAGGTETQY
TRBJ2-7	TRBV9	ASSVVITAPPYEQY
TRBJ2-5	TRBV4-3	ASSQDDRGRLETQY
TRBJ2-1	TRBV2	ASSEDRGSYNEQF
TRBJ2-1	TRBV7-2	ASSWTSGVSNEQF
TRBJ1-4	TRBV28	ASSLPGTAPNANEKLF
TRBJ2-5	TRBV27	ASRRDQRLQETQY
TRBJ2-3	TRBV18	ASSPPSTDTQY
TRBJ2-7	TRBV6-1	ASSPDRVSYEQY
TRBJ2-2	TRBV20-1	SAPQGSGTGELF
TRBJ2-5	TRBV7-8	ASSSVSQKTQY
TRBJ2-2	TRBV5-1	ASSLFSENTGELF
TRBJ2-1	TRBV18	ASSWTSGDSYNEQF
TRBJ2-3	TRBV5-4	ASTLAPGTDTQY
TRBJ1-1	TRBV28	ASSLLGTTNTEAF
TRBJ2-7	TRBV20-1	SAIQLAGISYEQY
TRBJ2-5	TRBV29-1	SVTESQETQY
TRBJ1-3	TRBV5-4	ASSLGRDTRDGNTIY
TRBJ2-6	TRBV4-3	ASSQQGLSGANVLT
TRBJ2-5	TRBV5-1	ASSLVGAGVAKTQY
TRBJ2-5	TRBV4-3	ASRHLAGDETQY
TRBJ2-3	TRBV12-3/TRBV12-4	ASSWVGTDTQY
TRBJ2-4	TRBV11-2	ASSLPQGGGRVHIQY
TRBJ2-3	TRBV5-1	ASKSSGGSTDTQY
TRBJ1-2	TRBV7-2	ASSLDQETGFGYT
TRBJ2-3	TRBV5-6	ASSLWGSTDTQY